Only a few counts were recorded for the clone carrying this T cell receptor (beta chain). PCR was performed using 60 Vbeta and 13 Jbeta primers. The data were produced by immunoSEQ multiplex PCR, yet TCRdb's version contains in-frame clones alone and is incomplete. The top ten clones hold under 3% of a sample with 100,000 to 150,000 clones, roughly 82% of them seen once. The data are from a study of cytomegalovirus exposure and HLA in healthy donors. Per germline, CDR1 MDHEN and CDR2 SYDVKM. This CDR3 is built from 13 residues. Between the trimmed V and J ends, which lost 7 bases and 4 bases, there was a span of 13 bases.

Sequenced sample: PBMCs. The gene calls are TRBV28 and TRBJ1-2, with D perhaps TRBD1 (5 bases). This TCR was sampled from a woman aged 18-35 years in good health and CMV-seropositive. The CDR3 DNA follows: TGTGCCAGCAAGGGTACAGGCACCTATGGCTACACCTTC. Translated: CASKGTGTYGYTF.